These 15 T cell receptor beta chains originate from one sample sequenced in a study of blood T cells in healthy people across ages. With a J-beta primer mix and a sample-barcoded 5' primer, a second PCR ran 7 to 11 cycles. TCRdb reprocessed the 5' RACE reads via MiXCR and lists one record per CDR3 protein. Of approximately 690,000 distinct CDR3 sequences in the sample, around 38% were seen once. Specimen: blood. The receptor source for this set is a man aged 80 or over in good health.

This clonotype was counted a few times. This chain connects TRBV28 to TRBJ2-2; the match to TRBD1 covers 9 bases. V was pared by 2 bases and J by 4 bases, with 2 bases of the junction left unmatched. Germline CDR1 is MDHEN and CDR2 is SYDVKM. The CDR3 spans 15 residues. CDR3 sequence: CASSLLGQGTGELFF. The CDR3, as DNA: TGTGCCAGCAGTTTACTGGGACAGGGCACCGGGGAGCTGTTTTTT. Using reference TRBV28 and TRBJ2-2 for the parts outside the CDR3, the full variable domain is DVKVTQSSRYLVKRTGEKVFLECVQDMDHENMFWYRQDPGLGLRLIYFSYDVKMKEKGDIPEGYSVSREKKERFSLILESASTNQTSMYLCASSLLGQGTGELFFGEGSRLTVL.

This chain joins TRBV20-1 and TRBJ2-3; D uncertain. Deletions cut 4 bases from V and 6 bases from J, with 11 bases between. The CDR3 is 12 amino acids. Germline V CDR1 and CDR2: DFQATT, SNEGSKA (reference sequence). CDR3 nucleotide sequence: TGCAGTGCTATAATTCCAGTGGATACGCAGTATTTT. Translation: CSAIIPVDTQYF.

This sequence joins TRBV20-1 and TRBJ1-4; D is unclear. Trimming took off 0 bases at V and 4 bases at J, with 9 bases between the two ends. This CDR3 is 14 amino acids long. CDR1 is DFQATT and CDR2 is SNEGSKA in the germline V gene (reference sequence). The CDR3 DNA reads TGCAGTGCTAGAGACAGAAAATTTAATGAAAAACTGTTTTTT. It translates to CSARDRKFNEKLFF.

The chain employs TRBV6-2 or TRBV6-3 and TRBJ1-1; D not resolved. V lost 2 bases to trimming and J lost 1 base, with 8 bases between them. The CDR3 consists of 14 residues. Germline CDR1 and CDR2: MNHEY and SVGEGT. CDR3 residues: CASSYLNKNTEAFF. The DNA of the CDR3 is TGTGCCAGCAGTTACCTGAATAAGAACACTGAAGCTTTCTTT.

The rearrangement joins TRBV7-2 to TRBJ2-5; D tentatively reads TRBD1 or TRBD2 (5 bases each). Looked up from germline, CDR1 is SGHTA and CDR2 is FQGNSA. Trimming left V 0 bases short and J 4 bases short, with 12 bases between. The CDR3 length is 15 residues. The DNA for the CDR3 is TGTGCCAGCAGCTTAGCCCGTAGTGGGGGAGAGACCCAGTACTTC. This gives the protein CASSLARSGGETQYF.

The rearrangement uses TRBV6-2 or TRBV6-3 and TRBJ2-5, with D tentatively TRBD1 or TRBD2 (5 bases each). In germline, CDR1 is MNHEY, CDR2 SVGEGT. This CDR3 spans 16 amino acids. Between the trimmed V and J ends, which lost 6 bases and 2 bases, there was a span of 19 bases. CDR3 in amino acids: CASSGTGTSGQETQYF. The DNA of the CDR3 is TGTGCCAGCAGCGGGACCGGGACCTCGGGACAAGAGACCCAGTACTTC.

The V and J genes are TRBV12-3 or TRBV12-4 and TRBJ2-3; 11 bases map to TRBD1. The CDR3 totals 18 residues. Trimming removed 4 bases from V and 6 bases from J; junction bases left unmatched: 15. CDR3 protein: CASSSPGQGGVSGDTQYF. The CDR3 DNA is TGTGCCAGCAGTTCCCCGGGACAGGGGGGAGTTAGCGGTGATACGCAGTATTTT.

The chain links TRBV7-2 to TRBJ2-3; D is tentatively TRBD1 or TRBD2 (5 bases each). The CDR3 length is 15 residues. Germline values: CDR1 SGHTA, CDR2 FQGNSA. V shed 1 base and J shed 3 bases, with 11 bases lying between them. The CDR3, as DNA: TGTGCCAGCAGCTTAGGGGGGAGAGGAACAGATACGCAGTATTTT. Protein: CASSLGGRGTDTQYF. Complete variable domain (other parts from reference TRBV7-2 and TRBJ2-3): GAGVSQSPSNKVTEKGKDVELRCDPISGHTALYWYRQSLGQGLEFLIYFQGNSAPDKSGLPSDRFSAERTGGSVSTLTIQRTQQEDSAVYLCASSLGGRGTDTQYFGPGTRLTVL.

There are a few counts of this clonotype. The CDR3 DNA reads as TGTGCCAGCACCCGAGGGCCTGGTGAAGGCTACACCTTC. Translation gives CASTRGPGEGYTF. J is TRBJ1-2 and V is TRBV6-5; D gene ambiguous. Per the germline V gene, CDR1 is MNHEY and CDR2 is SVGAGI. With 7 bases removed from V and 8 bases from J, the gap between germline ends came to 17 bases. CDR3 length equals 13 residues.

The chain combines TRBV5-8 with TRBJ2-1, with 8 bases that match TRBD2. V shed 4 bases, J shed 2 bases, and the junction held 8 bases outside the gene matches. Germline lookup yields CDR1 SGHTS and CDR2 YDEGEE. The CDR3 sequence is 16 residues long. CDR3 in amino acids: CASSPLSGSTYNEQFF. In nucleotides, the CDR3 is TGTGCCAGCAGCCCCCTGAGCGGGAGCACCTACAATGAGCAGTTCTTC.

Note on this clonotype: This sequence may be a read error, since a much larger clone differs from it by one base. The rearrangement uses TRBV27 and TRBJ2-6, with TRBD1 as a possible D gene (5 bases). Germline V gene sequence: CDR1 MNHEY, CDR2 SMNVEV (reference sequence). The V gene lost 6 bases and the J gene lost 3 bases, with 9 bases spanning the gap. The CDR3 has 14 amino acids. CDR3 sequence reads: CASREDIGANVLTF. CDR3 sequence (DNA): TGTGCCAGCAGAGAGGACATTGGGGCCAACGTCCTGACTTTC.

This clonotype was seen a few times. J is TRBJ2-4 and V is TRBV20-1, with D possibly TRBD2 on 7 matching bases. The J call is uncertain, as TRBJ2-5 better fits the DNA end. The CDR3 has 19 residues. Germline V gives CDR1 DFQATT, CDR2 SNEGSKA (reference sequence). CDR3 in amino acids: CSAYPNLPPRGLARETQYF. The CDR3, as DNA: TGCAGTGCTTACCCTAACCTTCCACCGCGGGGGCTTGCTCGAGAGACCCAGTACTTC.

The V gene is TRBV29-1, the J gene TRBJ1-6; 7 bases align to TRBD1. CDR1 is SQVTM and CDR2 is ANQGSEA in the germline V gene. V lost 6 bases and J lost 7; bases outside the gene matches: 6. This CDR3 contains 13 residues. In DNA, the CDR3 is TGCAGCGTAGGGGACAGAGCCAATTCACCCCTCCACTTT. The encoded protein is CSVGDRANSPLHF.

The genes are TRBV29-1 and TRBJ1-1; TRBD1 is a possible D gene (5 bases). V lost 5 bases and J 4 bases, leaving 5 bases between the germline ends. The CDR3 runs to 10 residues. CDR1 and CDR2 (germline): SQVTM, ANQGSEA. The CDR3 DNA reads TGCAGCGTTAGGGGCACTGAAGCTTTCTTT. Amino acid sequence: CSVRGTEAFF.

The chain links TRBV4-3 to TRBJ1-6, with D unresolved. Germline CDR1 reads LGHNA; CDR2 reads YSLEER. Trimming took off 3 bases at V and 7 bases at J, with 13 bases between the two ends. The CDR3 covers 15 residues. In nucleotides, the CDR3 is TGCGCCAGCAGCCAGGATACCCTATTAAATTCACCCCTCCACTTT. It translates to CASSQDTLLNSPLHF.